This T cell receptor (beta chain) was observed in a study of T-cell reconstitution after alpha-beta-depleted transplantation in children. There are many counts of this clonotype. Unique molecular identifiers were incorporated when the TCRbeta library was constructed. Via MiXCR, TCRdb re-called the PCR reads, giving one row per CDR3 protein. The sample lists 670,000 or so distinct CDR3 sequences, about an eighth occurring once. This receptor was taken from a girl aged 2 to 10 with congenital amegakaryocytic thrombocytopenia, due to receive a stem cell transplant. The sequenced sample was PBMCs, obtained before TCRalphabeta/CD19-depleted stem cell transplant.

DNA of the CDR3: TGTGCCAGCAGCTTCGGGACTAGCGACGAGCAGTACTTC. Its translation is CASSFGTSDEQYF. V and J are TRBV11-3 and TRBJ2-7; TRBD2 aligns across 10 bases. Trimming took 3 bases from V and 5 from J; bases not matched to a gene: 1. This CDR3 comprises 13 residues. Germline CDR1 SGHNT, CDR2 YENEEA.